The 28 T cell receptor beta chains presented below share a single source sample, sequenced in a study of blood T cell repertoires in COVID-19. Profiled with immunoSEQ multiplex PCR; TCRdb holds only in-frame clones, not every one. The repertoire consists of 200,000 to 250,000 clones, with 84% occurring once and the leading ten covering less than 8%. The sequenced sample was peripheral blood. Receptors were obtained from a woman aged 50 to 60 with active or convalescent COVID-19.

V usage is TRBV7-8 and J usage is TRBJ2-4; D may be TRBD1 (5 bases). Germline V gene sequence: CDR1 SGHVS, CDR2 FQNEAQ. The CDR3 contains 14 residues. V shed 5 bases and J shed 5 bases, with 13 bases lying between them. For the CDR3, the DNA is TGTGCCAGCAGCCTCTGGGGCTCTCAAAACATTCAGTACTTC. Translation: CASSLWGSQNIQYF.

This rearrangement joins TRBV5-1 to TRBJ2-3; D is unresolved. V gave up 0 bases and J gave up 5 bases, with 7 bases separating them. CDR1 and CDR2 (germline): SGHRS, YFSETQ. This CDR3 spans 13 amino acids. In nucleotides, the CDR3 is TGCGCCAGCAGCTTGGGGCGGAAAGATACGCAGTATTTT. This sequence encodes CASSLGRKDTQYF. Using reference TRBV5-1 and TRBJ2-3 for the parts outside the CDR3, the full variable domain is KAGVTQTPRYLIKTRGQQVTLSCSPISGHRSVSWYQQTPGQGLQFLFEYFSETQRNKGNFPGRFSGRQFSNSRSEMNVSTLELGDSALYLCASSLGRKDTQYFGPGTRLTVL.

The J gene is TRBJ2-3, the V gene TRBV6-2 or TRBV6-3; D not resolved. The length of the CDR3 is 14 residues. Germline CDR1 is MNHEY and CDR2 is SVGEGT. Deletions cut 2 bases from V and 2 bases from J, with 8 bases between. The CDR3 sequence: CASSYILATDTQYF. The CDR3 nucleotides are TGTGCCAGCAGTTACATCTTGGCCACAGATACGCAGTATTTT.

The rearrangement joins TRBV7-3 to TRBJ1-1; D uncertain. Between the trimmed V and J ends, which lost 2 bases and 1 base, there was a span of 11 bases. The CDR3 extends over 15 amino acids. Germline loops: CDR1 SGHTA, CDR2 FQGTGA. The CDR3 loop reads CASSLLGGGNTEAFF. For the CDR3, the DNA is TGTGCCAGCAGCTTATTGGGAGGAGGGAACACTGAAGCTTTCTTT. The full variable domain, in which reference TRBV7-3 and TRBJ1-1 provide the parts outside the CDR3, is GAGVSQTPSNKVTEKGKYVELRCDPISGHTALYWYRQSLGQGPEFLIYFQGTGAADDSGLPNDRFFAVRPEGSVSTLKIQRTERGDSAVYLCASSLLGGGNTEAFFGQGTRLTVV.

This clone was found once. The J gene is TRBJ1-5, the V gene TRBV3-1 (or the pseudogene TRBV3-2), with 9 bases aligning to TRBD1. The CDR3 is 13 residues long. CDR1 and CDR2 (germline): LGHDT, YNNKEL (reference sequence). Germline trimming cut 4 bases from V and 6 bases from J; bases unmatched to any gene: 1. This CDR3 is CASSRQGGQPQHF. Written as DNA, the CDR3 is TGTGCCAGCAGCCGACAGGGGGGTCAGCCCCAGCATTTT.

The genes are TRBV15 and TRBJ1-1; the D is unclear. Between the trimmed V and J ends, which lost 0 bases and 1 base, there was a span of 6 bases. Germline V gene lookup returns CDR1 LNHNV and CDR2 YYDKDF (reference sequence). The CDR3 contains 14 residues. The CDR3 protein is CATSRDNRNTEAFF. CDR3 in DNA: TGTGCCACCAGCAGAGACAATAGGAACACTGAAGCTTTCTTT. Using reference TRBV15 and TRBJ1-1 for the parts outside the CDR3, the full variable domain is DAMVIQNPRYQVTQFGKPVTLSCSQTLNHNVMYWYQQKSSQAPKLLFHYYDKDFNNEADTPDNFQSRRPNTSFCFLDIRSPGLGDTAMYLCATSRDNRNTEAFFGQGTRLTVV.

The rearrangement joins TRBV15 to TRBJ1-2, with D possibly matching TRBD1 (6 bases). The CDR3 runs 16 residues. Germline V gene lookup returns CDR1 LNHNV and CDR2 YYDKDF (reference sequence). The V and J ends lost 4 bases and 1 base respectively, with 16 bases between them. The CDR3 DNA reads TGTGCCACCAGCAACTCCGACAGGATCATTAACTATGGCTACACCTTC. It specifies CATSNSDRIINYGYTF.

This chain uses TRBV10-3 with TRBJ2-2; tentatively, D is TRBD1 (6 bases). CDR1 and CDR2 from the germline V gene are ENHRY and SYGVKD. V was pared by 0 bases and J by 1 base, with 6 bases between. The CDR3 covers 15 residues. The DNA for the CDR3 is TGTGCCATCAGTGAGTCGGGACAGAACACCGGGGAGCTGTTTTTT. As protein: CAISESGQNTGELFF.

The V call is TRBV19, the J call TRBJ2-2, with 8 nucleotides matching TRBD2. The ends lost 8 bases at V and 5 bases at J; junction bases unmatched: 7. CDR3 length equals 14 residues. Germline V CDR1 and CDR2: LNHDA, SQIVND (reference sequence). The CDR3 region has the DNA TGTGCCAGTCTGAAGCGGGAGCGTACCGGGGAGCTGTTTTTT. Translation gives CASLKRERTGELFF. The entire variable domain, with the rest obtained from reference TRBV19 and TRBJ2-2, is as follows: DGGITQSPKYLFRKEGQNVTLSCEQNLNHDAMYWYRQDPGQGLRLIYYSQIVNDFQKGDIAEGYSVSREKKESFPLTVTSAQKNPTAFYLCASLKRERTGELFFGEGSRLTVL.

Regarding this clone: The same CDR3 also results from other DNA sequences found in this sample. V and J are TRBV27 and TRBJ1-2; tentative D call: TRBD1 (5 bases). The CDR3 loop spans 14 amino acids. Germline V gene lookup returns CDR1 MNHEY and CDR2 SMNVEV (reference sequence). Trimming shortened V by 2 bases and J by 8 bases, and 15 bases separated the two germline ends. CDR3 sequence (DNA): TGTGCCAGCAGTTTAAGAGGCGGGGCGGGAGGCTACACCTTC. Translated, it gives CASSLRGGAGGYTF.

V usage is TRBV6-5 and J usage is TRBJ1-5; a possible D gene is TRBD1 (6 bases). The germline CDR1 and CDR2 sequences are MNHEY and SVGAGI. The CDR3 is 14 amino acids. V was trimmed by 7 bases and J by 5 bases, leaving 15 bases between them. The CDR3 protein is CASIVQGRDQPQHF. Written as DNA, the CDR3 is TGTGCCAGCATCGTACAGGGAAGGGATCAGCCCCAGCATTTT.

This clone was observed a single time. This chain links TRBV28 with TRBJ1-6, with a possible D match to TRBD1 (6 bases). CDR3 length equals 12 residues. Per the germline V gene, CDR1 is MDHEN and CDR2 is SYDVKM. V was cut by 10 bases and J by 7 bases, with 11 bases left in between. The CDR3 protein is CATWTANSPLHF. The CDR3 DNA is TGTGCCACCTGGACAGCAAATTCACCCCTCCACTTT.

This clone was seen a few times. CDR3 sequence reads: CASSEAGNTGELFF. For the CDR3, the DNA is TGTGCCAGCAGTGAAGCGGGTAACACCGGGGAGCTGTTTTTT. The chain uses TRBV27 and TRBJ2-2, with a possible D match to TRBD2 (6 bases). The CDR3 loop spans 14 amino acids. V was clipped by 5 bases and J by 2 bases, with 9 bases between them. Germline CDR1 MNHEY, CDR2 SMNVEV (reference sequence).

The chain couples TRBV11-2 to TRBJ1-6; 8 nucleotides match TRBD1. The V segment lost 4 bases and the J segment 5 bases; nucleotides outside the gene matches: 4. The germline gives CDR1 SGHAT, CDR2 FQNNGV. CDR3 length: 15 residues. CDR3 sequence reads: CASSWTGYHNSPLHF. The CDR3 nucleotides are TGTGCCAGCAGCTGGACAGGGTACCATAATTCACCCCTCCACTTT.

The chain joins TRBV5-1 to TRBJ1-1; 7 bases agree with TRBD1. CDR3 length equals 13 residues. V lost 7 bases and J lost 5; bases outside the gene matches: 8. Germline V gene data show CDR1 as SGHRS and CDR2 as YFSETQ. CDR3 sequence: CASSWTGGTEAFF. As DNA, the CDR3 is TGCGCCAGCTCTTGGACAGGTGGGACTGAAGCTTTCTTT.

The chain joins TRBV28 to TRBJ1-1; 9 nucleotides agree with TRBD1. J lost 5 bases, V lost 5 bases, and 6 bases had no gene match. This CDR3 contains 14 residues. Germline loops: CDR1 MDHEN, CDR2 SYDVKM. CDR3 coding DNA: TGTGCCAGCAGTAACAGGGGGCGTAGGACTGAAGCTTTCTTT. This gives the protein CASSNRGRRTEAFF. Full variable domain (rest looked up from reference TRBV28 and TRBJ1-1): DVKVTQSSRYLVKRTGEKVFLECVQDMDHENMFWYRQDPGLGLRLIYFSYDVKMKEKGDIPEGYSVSREKKERFSLILESASTNQTSMYLCASSNRGRRTEAFFGQGTRLTVV.

J is TRBJ2-2 and V is TRBV29-1, with 12 bases identical to TRBD2. CDR1 is SQVTM and CDR2 is ANQGSEA in the germline V gene. With 6 bases clipped from V and 5 bases from J, the junction kept 7 bases outside the gene matches. The CDR3 is 15 residues long. DNA for the CDR3: TGCAGCGTCAATCGAGGACTAGCGGGAACCGGGGAGCTGTTTTTT. Translating gives CSVNRGLAGTGELFF.

J is TRBJ2-2 and V is TRBV9; D gene uncertain. Trimming left V 5 bases short and J 8 bases short, with 10 bases between. This CDR3 has 12 residues. The germline CDR1 and CDR2 sequences are SGDLS and YYNGEE. Here the CDR3 reads CASSSVRGELFF. The CDR3 DNA sequence: TGTGCCAGCAGTTCGGTCAGGGGGGAGCTGTTTTTT.

The chain joins TRBV5-1 to TRBJ2-7, with TRBD1 matching 7 bases. Germline CDR1 and CDR2: SGHRS and YFSETQ. The CDR3 runs 17 residues. Trimming cost V 3 bases and J 2 bases; bases outside gene matches: 14. The CDR3 reads CASSSRQGSFPTYEQYF. The CDR3 DNA sequence: TGCGCCAGCAGCTCCCGACAGGGCTCGTTTCCCACCTACGAGCAGTACTTC.

The chain joins TRBV5-1 to TRBJ2-1; D uncertain. This CDR3 comprises 12 residues. V shed 2 bases and J shed 5 bases, with 5 bases lying between them. In germline, CDR1 is SGHRS, CDR2 YFSETQ. CDR3 nucleotides: TGCGCCAGCAGCTTACACGACAATGAGCAGTTCTTC. This translates into CASSLHDNEQFF.

V and J are TRBV6-2 or TRBV6-3 and TRBJ2-1; D might be TRBD1 (5 bases). CDR3 length equals 12 residues. V was shortened by 5 bases and J by 9 bases, with 11 bases between the two germline ends. Per germline, CDR1 MNHEY and CDR2 SVGEGT. The chain's CDR3 is CASSTPRGEQFF. CDR3 DNA sequence: TGTGCCAGCAGTACCCCTAGGGGTGAGCAGTTCTTC.

The V call is TRBV11-1, the J call TRBJ2-1, with D possibly TRBD1 on 6 matching bases. Germline CDR1 reads SGHAT; CDR2 reads FQDESV (reference sequence). Trimming removed 1 base at V and 9 bases at J, with 13 bases between. This CDR3 has 14 amino acids. The CDR3 loop is CASSLGVQGTEQFF. The CDR3 DNA reads as TGTGCCAGCAGCTTAGGGGTACAGGGCACTGAGCAGTTCTTC.

This clone was detected only a few times. V usage is TRBV2 and J usage is TRBJ1-5, with D perhaps TRBD1 (5 bases). V was shortened by 6 bases and J by 3 bases, with 12 bases between the two germline ends. Germline CDR1 reads SNHLY; CDR2 reads FYNNEI. The CDR3 spans 14 residues. CDR3 nucleotide sequence: TGTGCCAGCAGGGGCAGGGTCCCCAATCAGCCCCAGCATTTT. Translation gives CASRGRVPNQPQHF.

The chain joins TRBV28 to TRBJ1-2, with D unclear. Trimming took off 6 bases at V and 2 bases at J, with 13 bases between the two ends. Per the germline V gene, CDR1 is MDHEN and CDR2 is SYDVKM. CDR3 length: 14 amino acids. As DNA, the CDR3 is TGTGCCAGCAGCCTGAGGGCAGCCAACTATGGCTACACCTTC. Amino acids: CASSLRAANYGYTF.

Comment on this clone: The identical CDR3 is also encoded by other nucleotide sequences in the sample. The V and J genes are TRBV19 and TRBJ2-1; D may be TRBD1 (6 bases). CDR3 length equals 13 residues. Germline lookup yields CDR1 LNHDA and CDR2 SQIVND (reference sequence). V lost 3 bases to trimming and J lost 6 bases, with 9 bases between them. The CDR3 loop is CASSISRGNEQFF. The CDR3 DNA sequence: TGTGCCAGTAGTATTTCCAGGGGCAATGAGCAGTTCTTC.

The rearrangement joins TRBV27 to TRBJ2-3; 8 positions agree with TRBD2. Germline V gene lookup returns CDR1 MNHEY and CDR2 SMNVEV (reference sequence). The CDR3 runs to 15 residues. The V segment lost 3 bases and the J segment 1 base; nucleotides outside the gene matches: 3. The CDR3 sequence: CASSFDGGGTDTQYF. Written as DNA, the CDR3 is TGTGCCAGCAGTTTTGACGGGGGGGGCACAGATACGCAGTATTTT.

The chain employs TRBV5-1 and TRBJ1-2; D is perhaps TRBD1 (5 bases). Per the germline V gene, CDR1 is SGHRS and CDR2 is YFSETQ. V shed 4 bases and J shed 6 bases, with 10 bases lying between them. The CDR3 sequence is 12 residues long. For the CDR3, the DNA is TGCGCCAGCAGCCCAGGACAAGATGGCTACACCTTC. Amino acids: CASSPGQDGYTF. Variable domain in full (rest from reference TRBV5-1 and TRBJ1-2): KAGVTQTPRYLIKTRGQQVTLSCSPISGHRSVSWYQQTPGQGLQFLFEYFSETQRNKGNFPGRFSGRQFSNSRSEMNVSTLELGDSALYLCASSPGQDGYTFGSGTRLTVV.

CDR3 nucleotides: TGTGCCAGCAGTGAACAGGCTGGAGGGGGCTACACCTTC. Translating it yields CASSEQAGGGYTF. The V call is TRBV6-1, the J call TRBJ1-2; D is ambiguous. The CDR3 is made up of 13 amino acids. The germline gives CDR1 MNHNS, CDR2 SASEGT. With 2 bases removed from V and 8 bases from J, the gap between germline ends came to 12 bases.